The 2 T cell receptor beta chains reported below all come from one sample, sequenced in a study of control samples from healthy donors and cancer patients. Generated by immunoSEQ multiplex PCR, the TCRdb table keeps only in-frame clones and is missing some. The sample has 90,000 or so clones, around 90% seen once. The sequencing input was blood. The receptors were gathered from a woman aged 70 to 79 in good health.

This clone came up once. The CDR3 nucleotides are TGTGCCAGCAGCCCCGAGATCACAGCAATGAATTCACCCCTCCACTTT. Translation: CASSPEITAMNSPLHF. The chain carries TRBV7-2 and TRBJ1-6; D gene ambiguous. Germline V gene data show CDR1 as SGHTA and CDR2 as FQGNSA. The CDR3 has 16 amino acids. V lost 5 bases to trimming and J lost 7 bases, with 18 bases between them.

The genes are TRBV5-1 and TRBJ2-5, with a weak D call TRBD2 (6 bases). Germline values: CDR1 SGHRS, CDR2 YFSETQ. This CDR3 has 15 residues. V was shortened by 0 bases and J by 4 bases, with 13 bases between the two germline ends. CDR3 region: CASSLDQGGLETQYF. The CDR3 DNA reads as TGCGCCAGCAGCTTGGATCAGGGAGGATTAGAGACCCAGTACTTC.